The 17 T cell receptor beta chains below all came from one sample that was sequenced in a study of beta chain features in type 1 diabetes. Since all of the isolated RNA was reverse transcribed, expressed TCRB transcripts were what got sequenced. The protocol was immunoSEQ multiplex PCR, while the TCRdb copy is restricted to in-frame clones and leaves out a portion. The sample contains 400,000 to 600,000 clones, over 25% of which appear only once. The sample consisted of naive CD4+ T cells from blood. The source is a young man in good health.

The rearrangement links TRBV6-6 to TRBJ2-5; D not resolved. Germline V gives CDR1 MNHNY, CDR2 SVGAGI (reference sequence). With 6 bases removed from V and 4 bases from J, the gap between germline ends came to 6 bases. This CDR3 spans 11 amino acids. The CDR3 here is CASRTVETQYF. CDR3 nucleotide sequence: TGTGCCAGCAGGACTGTAGAGACCCAGTACTTC.

V gene TRBV15 combines with J gene TRBJ2-3, with D possibly called TRBD1 or TRBD2 (5 bases each). Germline loops: CDR1 LNHNV, CDR2 YYDKDF (reference sequence). The CDR3 has 15 residues. Trimming stripped 8 bases from V and 2 bases from J, with 17 bases between. CDR3 nucleotides: TGTGCCACCTCCCCCGGGGCCTCTACCACAGATACGCAGTATTTT. Residues: CATSPGASTTDTQYF.

The J gene is TRBJ2-1, the V gene TRBV14; D unresolved. The CDR3 has 12 residues. CDR1 and CDR2 (germline): SGHDN, FVKESK. Trimming removed 2 bases at V and 9 bases at J, with 8 bases between. The CDR3 region is CASSQYPVEQFF. The CDR3 DNA reads as TGTGCCAGCAGCCAATACCCTGTTGAGCAGTTCTTC.

The chain couples TRBV7-2 to TRBJ1-5; a possible D gene is TRBD1 (6 bases). CDR3 length: 15 amino acids. Looked up from germline, CDR1 is SGHTA and CDR2 is FQGNSA. V was pared by 3 bases and J by 6 bases, with 15 bases between. The CDR3 reads CASSFDWGAIQPQHF. The CDR3 coding sequence is TGTGCCAGCAGCTTTGATTGGGGGGCGATTCAGCCCCAGCATTTT.

J is TRBJ2-7 and V is TRBV11-1; D may be TRBD1 (6 bases). The CDR3 is made up of 13 amino acids. Trimming stripped 5 bases from V and 2 bases from J, with 10 bases between. Looked up from germline, CDR1 is SGHAT and CDR2 is FQDESV (reference sequence). This CDR3 is CASSIGQPYEQYF. CDR3 DNA: TGTGCCAGCAGCATCGGACAGCCCTACGAGCAGTACTTC.

Remarks on this clone: One base away lies a much larger clone, so this may be a sequencing read error. This sample includes further DNA sequences coding for the same CDR3. The CDR3 DNA reads as TGCAGCGTGACTAGCGGCACAGATACGCAGTATTTT. Amino acids: CSVTSGTDTQYF. The chain has TRBV29-1 and TRBJ2-3; 8 nucleotides line up with TRBD2. J lost 1 base, V lost 6 bases, and 0 bases had no gene match. The germline gives CDR1 SQVTM, CDR2 ANQGSEA. The CDR3 runs to 12 residues.

The chain couples TRBV5-6 to TRBJ2-1, with D possibly being TRBD1 (6 bases). CDR1 and CDR2 from the germline V gene are SGHDT and YYEEEE. CDR3 length: 14 amino acids. Trimming stripped 1 base from V and 6 bases from J, with 11 bases between. The CDR3 here is CASSLPGRGNEQFF. CDR3 nucleotide sequence: TGTGCCAGCAGCTTGCCGGGCAGGGGCAATGAGCAGTTCTTC.

The V gene is TRBV7-2, the J gene TRBJ2-5; 7 positions match TRBD2. Per germline, CDR1 SGHTA and CDR2 FQGNSA. CDR3 length: 14 amino acids. V trimming: 0 bases; J trimming: 5 bases; junction bases outside the gene matches: 3. CDR3 in amino acids: CASSLAWEGETQYF. CDR3 DNA: TGTGCCAGCAGCTTAGCGTGGGAGGGGGAGACCCAGTACTTC.

A word on this clone: The identical CDR3 is also encoded by other nucleotide sequences in the sample. The chain employs TRBV2 and TRBJ2-1, with 8 bases matching TRBD2. The length of the CDR3 is 15 residues. CDR1 is SNHLY, CDR2 FYNNEI, per germline. V was pared by 4 bases and J by 3 bases, with 5 bases of the junction left unmatched. The CDR3 protein is CASSGGLAGYNEQFF. The CDR3 coding sequence is TGTGCCAGCAGTGGAGGACTAGCCGGCTACAATGAGCAGTTCTTC.

CDR3 region: CASSHAGPPYEQYF. The CDR3 DNA reads as TGTGCCAGCAGTCACGCCGGGCCACCCTACGAGCAGTACTTC. The gene calls are TRBV28 and TRBJ2-7; D gene ambiguous. Between the trimmed V and J ends, which lost 5 bases and 2 bases, there was a span of 13 bases. The CDR3 is 14 residues long. Germline V lookup: CDR1 MDHEN, CDR2 SYDVKM.

The chain uses TRBV29-1 and TRBJ1-1; a possible D gene is TRBD1 (5 bases). This CDR3 contains 16 residues. Trimming cost V 5 bases and J 0 bases, with 19 bases left between them. Germline V CDR1 and CDR2: SQVTM, ANQGSEA. CDR3 amino acids: CSVQGRGAKMNTEAFF. The CDR3 nucleotides read TGCAGCGTTCAGGGACGCGGAGCTAAGATGAACACTGAAGCTTTCTTT.

A few counts support this clone. The chain is built from TRBV29-1 and TRBJ2-3; no firm D call. Germline CDR1 is SQVTM and CDR2 is ANQGSEA. The CDR3 spans 12 residues. V was trimmed by 4 bases and J by 5 bases, leaving 10 bases between them. The CDR3 loop reads CSVARSQDTQYF. The CDR3, as DNA: TGCAGCGTTGCCCGTAGCCAAGATACGCAGTATTTT.

V usage is TRBV19 and J usage is TRBJ2-3; D not certain. The length of the CDR3 is 10 residues. Trimming removed 7 bases at V and 6 bases at J, with 5 bases between. Germline V gene lookup returns CDR1 LNHDA and CDR2 SQIVND (reference sequence). CDR3 sequence: CASTMDTQYF. The CDR3 region has the DNA TGTGCCAGTACGATGGATACGCAGTATTTT.

This clone has just a few counts. V gene TRBV5-1 combines with J gene TRBJ2-3; 9 bases agree with TRBD2. The germline V gene encodes CDR1 SGHRS and CDR2 YFSETQ. V was pared by 1 base and J by 4 bases, with 7 bases of the junction left unmatched. The CDR3 runs 16 residues. The CDR3 protein is CASSLRASGTADTQYF. The CDR3 DNA follows: TGCGCCAGCAGCTTGCGGGCTAGCGGGACGGCAGATACGCAGTATTTT.

This clone was observed a few times. V and J are TRBV18 and TRBJ2-1; D unclear. The V and J ends lost 3 bases and 2 bases respectively, with 8 bases between them. The length of the CDR3 is 14 residues. From germline, CDR1 is KGHSH and CDR2 LQKENI. The CDR3, as DNA: TGTGCCAGCTCACCCAGCAGTCCCTACAATGAGCAGTTCTTC. The encoded protein is CASSPSSPYNEQFF.

A few counts support this clone. This rearrangement joins TRBV7-9 to TRBJ2-7; no definite D call. Between the trimmed V and J ends, which lost 1 base and 2 bases, there was a span of 9 bases. CDR3 length: 14 amino acids. Looked up from germline, CDR1 is SEHNR and CDR2 is FQNEAQ (reference sequence). In nucleotides, the CDR3 is TGTGCCAGCAGCTTAGTCGTCCAAACCTACGAGCAGTACTTC. Protein sequence: CASSLVVQTYEQYF.

This clone was observed a handful of times. The chain joins TRBV7-2 to TRBJ2-7; TRBD1 is a possible D gene (5 bases). The ends were cut back, 7 bases at V and 6 bases at J, with 19 bases in the middle. The CDR3 extends over 14 amino acids. The germline CDR1 and CDR2 sequences are SGHTA and FQGNSA. CDR3 nucleotides: TGTGCCAGCATTACCAGCCCAGGGTACGGCGAGCAGTACTTC. Amino acid sequence: CASITSPGYGEQYF.